A selection of T cell receptor beta chains follows, all from one sample in a study of blood T cells in healthy people across ages. TCRdb fed the 5' RACE reads into MiXCR, producing one record per CDR3 protein. In the table there are 700,000 to 950,000 distinct CDR3 sequences, more than 45% of which are singletons. Sequencing was done on a sample of blood. These receptors were obtained from a man younger than 45 in good health. Both conserved end residues are part of each CDR3. D genes are given only for firm matches. The size field is filled for only some rows; it gives once, few, many or a size class.

J gene: TRBJ1-2; D gene: .; clone size: few; V gene: TRBV29-1; CDR3 protein: CSATGLNYGYTF; CDR3 DNA: TGCAGCGCAACAGGGTTAAACTATGGCTACACCTTC
J gene: TRBJ1-1; D gene: TRBD1; clone size: .; V gene: TRBV20-1; CDR3 protein: CSAEGRGLGNTEAFF; CDR3 DNA: TGCAGTGCCGAGGGGAGGGGGCTAGGAAATACTGAAGCTTTCTTT
J gene: TRBJ2-1; D gene: .; clone size: .; V gene: TRBV6-2/TRBV6-3; CDR3 protein: CATARAGNNEQFF; CDR3 DNA: TGTGCTACCGCGCGCGCGGGAAACAATGAGCAGTTCTTC
J gene: TRBJ2-7; D gene: .; clone size: .; V gene: TRBV2; CDR3 protein: CASSGDGAYEQYF; CDR3 DNA: TGTGCCAGCAGTGGGGACGGAGCCTACGAGCAGTACTTC
J gene: TRBJ2-3; D gene: .; clone size: .; V gene: TRBV10-3; CDR3 protein: CAISERDGTDTQYF; CDR3 DNA: TGTGCCATCAGTGAAAGGGACGGCACAGATACGCAGTATTTT
J gene: TRBJ2-7; D gene: .; clone size: few; V gene: TRBV5-1; CDR3 protein: CASSPGNGLYEQYF; CDR3 DNA: TGCGCCAGCAGCCCCGGGAACGGGCTCTACGAGCAGTACTTC
J gene: TRBJ1-2; D gene: .; clone size: .; V gene: TRBV6-6; CDR3 protein: CASSYSTYTGTYGYTF; CDR3 DNA: TGTGCCAGCAGTTACTCGACCTATACAGGGACCTATGGCTACACCTTC
J gene: TRBJ2-5; D gene: TRBD2; clone size: few; V gene: TRBV7-2; CDR3 protein: CASSDRRLAGGLGETQYF; CDR3 DNA: TGTGCCAGCAGCGACCGGAGGCTAGCGGGAGGGCTTGGGGAGACCCAGTACTTC
J gene: TRBJ2-7; D gene: .; clone size: .; V gene: TRBV12-3/TRBV12-4; CDR3 protein: CASSSTVTDYEQYF; CDR3 DNA: TGTGCCAGCAGTTCAACCGTGACAGACTACGAGCAGTACTTC
J gene: TRBJ2-5; D gene: TRBD2; clone size: .; V gene: TRBV20-1; CDR3 protein: CSAAPWLADQETQYF; CDR3 DNA: TGCAGTGCCGCCCCATGGCTAGCGGATCAAGAGACCCAGTACTTC
J gene: TRBJ2-7; D gene: TRBD2; clone size: .; V gene: TRBV20-1; CDR3 protein: CSARTPGLANEQYF; CDR3 DNA: TGCAGTGCTAGGACCCCGGGACTAGCTAACGAGCAGTACTTC
J gene: TRBJ2-5; D gene: .; clone size: .; V gene: TRBV7-8; CDR3 protein: CASSLMNEQYF; CDR3 DNA: TGTGCCAGCAGCTTAATGAATGAGCAGTACTTC
J gene: TRBJ2-1; D gene: TRBD2; clone size: .; V gene: TRBV29-1; CDR3 protein: CSVRTGLAGDNEQFF; CDR3 DNA: TGCAGCGTCCGGACCGGACTAGCGGGGGACAATGAGCAGTTCTTC
J gene: TRBJ2-1; D gene: .; clone size: .; V gene: TRBV6-5; CDR3 protein: CASRRTDNEQFF; CDR3 DNA: TGTGCCAGCAGGCGGACGGATAATGAGCAGTTCTTC
J gene: TRBJ1-2; D gene: .; clone size: .; V gene: TRBV27; CDR3 protein: CASCDGQGYGYTF; CDR3 DNA: TGTGCCAGTTGCGACGGCCAGGGCTATGGCTACACCTTC
J gene: TRBJ2-5; D gene: .; clone size: .; V gene: TRBV7-2; CDR3 protein: CASSRQSQRIKETQYF; CDR3 DNA: TGTGCCAGCAGCAGACAGAGTCAAAGAATCAAAGAGACCCAGTACTTC
J gene: TRBJ1-2; D gene: TRBD1; clone size: .; V gene: TRBV20-1; CDR3 protein: CSASGQQTNYGYTF; CDR3 DNA: TGCAGTGCTTCGGGACAGCAGACTAACTATGGCTACACCTTC
J gene: TRBJ1-2; D gene: .; clone size: .; V gene: TRBV4-1; CDR3 protein: CASSQLRGSNYGYTF; CDR3 DNA: TGCGCCAGCAGCCAACTCAGGGGTTCTAACTATGGCTACACCTTC
J gene: TRBJ2-3; D gene: .; clone size: few; V gene: TRBV2; CDR3 protein: CASSERQGNYYTQYF; CDR3 DNA: TGTGCCAGCAGTGAACGGCAGGGGAATTACTATACGCAGTATTTT
J gene: TRBJ2-7; D gene: .; clone size: few; V gene: TRBV5-1; CDR3 protein: CASSVSGTESCEQYF; CDR3 DNA: TGCGCCAGCAGCGTCTCCGGGACGGAGTCGTGCGAGCAGTACTTC
J gene: TRBJ2-3; D gene: .; clone size: .; V gene: TRBV28; CDR3 protein: CASSPQITTDTRYF; CDR3 DNA: TGTGCCAGCAGTCCCCAGATTACCACAGATACGCGGTATTTT
J gene: TRBJ1-2; D gene: TRBD1; clone size: .; V gene: TRBV7-4; CDR3 protein: CASSLDRTGDGYTF; CDR3 DNA: TGTGCCAGCAGCTTAGATCGGACAGGGGATGGCTACACCTTC
J gene: TRBJ2-1; D gene: .; clone size: few; V gene: TRBV18; CDR3 protein: CASSPPGPYNEQFF; CDR3 DNA: TGTGCCAGCTCACCACCAGGTCCCTACAATGAGCAGTTCTTC
J gene: TRBJ2-5; D gene: .; clone size: few; V gene: TRBV15; CDR3 protein: CATSRDRAARGETQYF; CDR3 DNA: TGTGCCACCAGCAGAGATCGGGCAGCTCGAGGGGAGACCCAGTACTTC
J gene: TRBJ2-1; D gene: .; clone size: few; V gene: TRBV3-1; CDR3 protein: CASSQARGQFF; CDR3 DNA: TGTGCCAGCAGCCAAGCGAGGGGGCAGTTCTTC
J gene: TRBJ2-5; D gene: .; clone size: .; V gene: TRBV13; CDR3 protein: CASSPPLEGETQYF; CDR3 DNA: TGTGCCAGCAGCCCTCCCCTTGAAGGAGAGACCCAGTACTTC
J gene: TRBJ2-5; D gene: .; clone size: .; V gene: TRBV7-2; CDR3 protein: CASSLEAARETQYF; CDR3 DNA: TGTGCCAGCAGCTTAGAGGCAGCCAGGGAGACCCAGTACTTC
J gene: TRBJ2-7; D gene: TRBD2; clone size: .; V gene: TRBV5-6; CDR3 protein: CASSSRWTGLPVYEQYF; CDR3 DNA: TGTGCCAGCAGCTCTAGATGGACGGGACTACCTGTCTACGAGCAGTACTTC
J gene: TRBJ2-1; D gene: .; clone size: .; V gene: TRBV7-9; CDR3 protein: CASSLGGTQHNEQFF; CDR3 DNA: TGTGCCAGCAGCTTAGGGGGGACTCAGCACAATGAGCAGTTCTTC
J gene: TRBJ2-5; D gene: .; clone size: .; V gene: TRBV4-3; CDR3 protein: CASSHRSQAQYF; CDR3 DNA: TGCGCCAGCAGCCACCGATCCCAGGCGCAGTACTTC
J gene: TRBJ1-1; D gene: .; clone size: .; V gene: TRBV7-3; CDR3 protein: CASSLIAGNTEAFF; CDR3 DNA: TGTGCCAGCAGCTTAATCGCGGGAAACACTGAAGCTTTCTTT
J gene: TRBJ2-7; D gene: .; clone size: .; V gene: TRBV20-1; CDR3 protein: CSARDPGTTYEQYF; CDR3 DNA: TGCAGTGCTAGAGACCCCGGGACAACCTACGAGCAGTACTTC
J gene: TRBJ2-5; D gene: TRBD2; clone size: .; V gene: TRBV5-1; CDR3 protein: CASRSGLVGPLQETQYF; CDR3 DNA: TGCGCCAGCAGATCCGGACTAGTGGGACCTCTCCAGGAGACCCAGTACTTC
J gene: TRBJ2-4; D gene: .; clone size: .; V gene: TRBV2; CDR3 protein: CASSEGSRDIQYF; CDR3 DNA: TGTGCCAGCAGTGAAGGGAGCCGAGACATTCAGTACTTC
J gene: TRBJ2-1; D gene: TRBD2; clone size: once; V gene: TRBV30; CDR3 protein: CAWTIAGATGNEQFF; CDR3 DNA: TGTGCCTGGACAATAGCGGGAGCAACGGGTAATGAGCAGTTCTTC
J gene: TRBJ2-3; D gene: .; clone size: few; V gene: TRBV9; CDR3 protein: CASSVRDDLGDTQYF; CDR3 DNA: TGTGCCAGCAGCGTCCGGGACGACCTGGGAGATACGCAGTATTTT
J gene: TRBJ2-6; D gene: TRBD1; clone size: once; V gene: TRBV9; CDR3 protein: CASSERDRGYTGANVLTF; CDR3 DNA: TGTGCCAGCAGCGAAAGGGACAGGGGATATACAGGGGCCAACGTCCTGACTTTC
J gene: TRBJ2-1; D gene: .; clone size: .; V gene: TRBV20-1; CDR3 protein: CSAREATWAGLSYNEQFF; CDR3 DNA: TGCAGTGCTAGAGAGGCCACTTGGGCGGGACTCTCCTACAATGAGCAGTTCTTC
J gene: TRBJ2-3; D gene: TRBD2; clone size: .; V gene: TRBV7-2; CDR3 protein: CASSPGGSGMGRADTQYF; CDR3 DNA: TGTGCCAGCAGCCCCGGGGGTAGCGGGATGGGTAGGGCAGATACGCAGTATTTT
J gene: TRBJ2-1; D gene: .; clone size: .; V gene: TRBV25-1; CDR3 protein: CASSEYLPAGGEQFF; CDR3 DNA: TGTGCCAGCAGTGAATATTTACCAGCGGGTGGAGAGCAGTTCTTC
J gene: TRBJ2-3; D gene: .; clone size: .; V gene: TRBV29-1; CDR3 protein: CSVVRAGWVTDTQYF; CDR3 DNA: TGCAGCGTTGTAAGGGCGGGATGGGTTACAGATACGCAGTATTTT
J gene: TRBJ2-5; D gene: TRBD1; clone size: few; V gene: TRBV29-1; CDR3 protein: CSVLQGGGETQYF; CDR3 DNA: TGCAGCGTTCTACAGGGGGGTGGAGAGACCCAGTACTTC
J gene: TRBJ2-5; D gene: .; clone size: few; V gene: TRBV20-1; CDR3 protein: CSYPGTQQETQYF; CDR3 DNA: TGCAGTTACCCCGGGACTCAACAAGAGACCCAGTACTTC
J gene: TRBJ2-1; D gene: TRBD2; clone size: .; V gene: TRBV28; CDR3 protein: CASSLVSSGIYNEQFF; CDR3 DNA: TGTGCCAGCAGTTTGGTATCTAGCGGGATATACAATGAGCAGTTCTTC
J gene: TRBJ2-7; D gene: .; clone size: .; V gene: TRBV11-2; CDR3 protein: CASSLDRTVNNEQYF; CDR3 DNA: TGTGCCAGCAGCTTAGACCGGACCGTTAACAATGAGCAGTACTTC
J gene: TRBJ2-1; D gene: .; clone size: .; V gene: TRBV11-2; CDR3 protein: CASSFAAGRSYNEQFF; CDR3 DNA: TGTGCCAGCAGCTTTGCCGCGGGGCGGAGTTACAATGAGCAGTTCTTC
J gene: TRBJ2-5; D gene: TRBD2; clone size: once; V gene: TRBV6-6; CDR3 protein: CASSHSGSRQTQYF; CDR3 DNA: TGTGCCAGCAGTCATAGCGGGAGTAGGCAGACCCAGTACTTC
J gene: TRBJ2-7; D gene: TRBD1; clone size: .; V gene: TRBV20-1; CDR3 protein: CSAINPGQGGYEQYF; CDR3 DNA: TGCAGTGCTATAAACCCGGGACAGGGAGGCTACGAGCAGTACTTC
J gene: TRBJ2-3; D gene: TRBD1; clone size: .; V gene: TRBV6-5; CDR3 protein: CASSYLRTGLRGTDTQYF; CDR3 DNA: TGTGCCAGCAGTTACTTGCGGACAGGACTCCGCGGCACAGATACGCAGTATTTT
J gene: TRBJ1-2; D gene: .; clone size: .; V gene: TRBV29-1; CDR3 protein: CSVALDSFNYGYTF; CDR3 DNA: TGCAGCGTCGCTCTTGACAGTTTTAACTATGGCTACACCTTC
J gene: TRBJ2-1; D gene: TRBD1; clone size: .; V gene: TRBV7-9; CDR3 protein: CASSALRGQGFNNEQFF; CDR3 DNA: TGTGCCAGCAGCGCCCTGAGGGGACAGGGATTCAACAATGAGCAGTTCTTC